The sequence of this TCR beta chain was determined in a study of cytomegalovirus exposure and HLA in healthy donors. On this clone: The antigen is not known.

Germline V gives CDR1 SGHRS, CDR2 YFSETQ. The CDR3 consists of 14 residues. Trimming removed 9 bases at V and 0 bases at J, with 15 bases between. The PCR used 60 Vbeta and 13 Jbeta primers. Profiled with immunoSEQ multiplex PCR; TCRdb holds only in-frame clones, not every one. The data show some 130,000 clones, 77% seen once. Study-level findings and limits: A later analysis reportedly identified an Asian-associated ancestry cluster as carrying fewer N-insertions than the approximately 670-donor mean.

This chain joins TRBV5-1 and TRBJ2-5, with D tentatively TRBD2 (7 bases). This receptor was identified in a man aged 25-40 years in good health and CMV-seronegative. Input material: PBMCs. This CDR3 is CATKGGRYQETQYF. Here the CDR3 DNA reads TGCGCCACCAAGGGGGGGAGATACCAAGAGACCCAGTACTTC. The full variable domain, with the rest looked up from reference TRBV5-1 and TRBJ2-5, is KAGVTQTPRYLIKTRGQQVTLSCSPISGHRSVSWYQQTPGQGLQFLFEYFSETQRNKGNFPGRFSGRQFSNSRSEMNVSTLELGDSALYLCATKGGRYQETQYFGPGTRLLVL.